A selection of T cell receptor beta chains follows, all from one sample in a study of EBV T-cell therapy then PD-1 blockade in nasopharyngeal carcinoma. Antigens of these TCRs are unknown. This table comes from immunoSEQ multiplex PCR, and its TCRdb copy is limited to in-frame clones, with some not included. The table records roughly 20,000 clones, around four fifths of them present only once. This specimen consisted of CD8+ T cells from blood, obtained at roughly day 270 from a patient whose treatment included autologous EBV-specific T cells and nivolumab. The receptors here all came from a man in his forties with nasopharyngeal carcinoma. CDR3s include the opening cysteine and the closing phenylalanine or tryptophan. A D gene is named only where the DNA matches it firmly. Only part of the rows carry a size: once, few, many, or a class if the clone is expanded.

TGTGCCAGCAGCTTCCGGACTAGCGGGGATGAGCAGTTCTTC	CASSFRTSGDEQFF	-	TRBV9	TRBJ2-1	TRBD2
TGTGCCAGTAGTGTACAGGGCCGGGGGGATGAGCAGTTCTTC	CASSVQGRGDEQFF	-	TRBV19	TRBJ2-1	-
TGTGCCAGCAGCCCGGCCGAGGCTGGCTACACCTTC	CASSPAEAGYTF	-	TRBV7-8	TRBJ1-2	-
TGTGCCAGCAGCGGGACGGAGTACACAGATACGCAGTATTTT	CASSGTEYTDTQYF	-	TRBV2	TRBJ2-3	-
TGTGCCAGCATTGACGGGGGAACTGAAGCTTTCTTT	CASIDGGTEAFF	-	TRBV2	TRBJ1-1	-
TGTGCCAGCAGCTTAGGCAGCTTCTACAATGAGCAGTTCTTC	CASSLGSFYNEQFF	-	TRBV7-9	TRBJ2-1	-
TGTGCCTGGACGGGGAGGACAGGGATTTTTGTCTATGGCTACACCTTC	CAWTGRTGIFVYGYTF	-	TRBV30	TRBJ1-2	TRBD1
TGTGCCAGCAGTTACGGGGGCTCCTACGAGCAGTACTTC	CASSYGGSYEQYF	-	TRBV6-5	TRBJ2-7	-
TGCGCCAGCAGCCAAGATCGGGGGCTCCACACCGGGGAGCTGTTTTTT	CASSQDRGLHTGELFF	-	TRBV4-3	TRBJ2-2	-
TGTGCCAGCAGCTCCGTTGGGGACCCTAGCACAGATACGCAGTATTTT	CASSSVGDPSTDTQYF	-	TRBV11-1	TRBJ2-3	-
TGTGCCAGCAGCTTCGGGCAAAACACCGGGGAGCTGTTTTTT	CASSFGQNTGELFF	-	TRBV11-3	TRBJ2-2	-
TGTGCCAGCACCCCCGCCGGCTACGAGCAGTACTTC	CASTPAGYEQYF	-	TRBV5-5	TRBJ2-7	-
TGTGCCAGCAATCAGGACGGTGAAGCTTTCTTT	CASNQDGEAFF	-	TRBV6-6	TRBJ1-1	-
TGTGCCAGCAGCGGAGTGGGTCAGGGGGCATTCGAGCAGTACTTC	CASSGVGQGAFEQYF	-	TRBV7-2	TRBJ2-7	TRBD1
TGTGCCAGCAGTGTTCGACACCTAGCCAAAAACATTCAGTACTTC	CASSVRHLAKNIQYF	-	TRBV25-1	TRBJ2-4	-
TGTGCCAGCGGGAGGGGGAGCGCCAGGGGCTCCTACGAGCAGTACTTC	CASGRGSARGSYEQYF	-	TRBV7-9	TRBJ2-7	-
TGCGCCAGCAGCCACGGGGGACTAGCGGGGGGAAGGCAGTTCTTC	CASSHGGLAGGRQFF	-	TRBV4-3	TRBJ2-1	TRBD2
TGTGCCAGCCGGGATTTCTACGAGCAGTACTTC	CASRDFYEQYF	-	TRBV2	TRBJ2-7	-
TGTGCCAGCAGCCCACGTAGCACTGAAGCTTTCTTT	CASSPRSTEAFF	few	TRBV7-8	TRBJ1-1	-
TGCGCCAGCAGGTCACAGACCTCCTCTGGAAACACCATATATTTT	CASRSQTSSGNTIYF	-	TRBV4-1	TRBJ1-3	-
TGCAGCGTTGAAGCAAACCGGCGACGGGGTGGCTACACCTTC	CSVEANRRRGGYTF	-	TRBV29-1	TRBJ1-2	-
TGTGCCAGCAGCCCCGGGACAGGGGGCTACGAGCAGTACTTC	CASSPGTGGYEQYF	-	TRBV5-6	TRBJ2-7	TRBD1
TGTGCCACCAGCGGTCAACTCCGAAGCTCCTACAATGAGCAGTTCTTC	CATSGQLRSSYNEQFF	-	TRBV15	TRBJ2-1	-
TGCGCCAGCAGCCAAGTGAGGTGGGGTAATCAGCCCCAGCATTTT	CASSQVRWGNQPQHF	-	TRBV4-3	TRBJ1-5	-
TGTGCCAGCAGCAGGGACAGGGGGCTAGCCTACGAGCAGTACTTC	CASSRDRGLAYEQYF	-	TRBV9	TRBJ2-7	TRBD1
TGTGCCAGCAGCCCCAGCTGGGACACAGATACGCAGTATTTT	CASSPSWDTDTQYF	-	TRBV28	TRBJ2-3	-
TGTGCCAGCAGTTTAGACAGCACTGAAGCTTTCTTT	CASSLDSTEAFF	-	TRBV28	TRBJ1-1	-
TGTGCCAGCAGTGAACTAGCGGGCACAGATACGCAGTATTTT	CASSELAGTDTQYF	many	TRBV6-4	TRBJ2-3	TRBD2
TGTGCCAGCAGTGTAGACTTAGGACTAGCGGGGGGGTTTTGGACCTACGAGCAGTACTTC	CASSVDLGLAGGFWTYEQYF	-	TRBV2	TRBJ2-7	TRBD2